A single sample gave rise to the 10 T cell receptor beta chains below, sequenced in a study of control samples from healthy donors and cancer patients. Clones were read by immunoSEQ multiplex PCR, and TCRdb kept only the in-frame ones, dropping some. The sample lists tens of thousands of clones, more than 70% occurring once. Material: blood. Receptor source: a man between 45 and 60 years old in good health.

This clone was picked up one time. The rearrangement links TRBV28 to TRBJ2-3, with D maybe TRBD2 (6 bases). CDR3 length: 11 amino acids. Germline CDR1 reads MDHEN; CDR2 reads SYDVKM. The CDR3 loop is CRIGREDTQYF. The CDR3 nucleotides are TGTCGTATCGGGAGAGAGGATACGCAGTATTTT. The full variable domain, rest sourced from reference TRBV28 and TRBJ2-3, is DVKVTQSSRYLVKRTGEKVFLECVQDMDHENMFWYRQDPGLGLRLIYFSYDVKMKEKGDIPEGYSVSREKKERFSLILESASTNQTSMYLCRIGREDTQYFGPGTRLTVL.

This clone was detected only once. DNA of the CDR3: TGTGCCAGCAGTGAATTGGCAGGAAGCTCCTACGAGCAGTACTTC. This encodes CASSELAGSSYEQYF. V and J are TRBV2 and TRBJ2-7, with D uncertain. The germline V gene has CDR1 SNHLY and CDR2 FYNNEI. The CDR3 is 15 amino acids. V was pared by 2 bases and J by 0 bases, with 11 bases between. Combining the CDR3 with reference TRBV2 and TRBJ2-7 gives the whole variable domain EPEVTQTPSHQVTQMGQEVILRCVPISNHLYFYWYRQILGQKVEFLVSFYNNEISEKSEIFDDQFSVERPDGSNFTLKIRSTKLEDSAMYFCASSELAGSSYEQYFGPGTRLTVT.

This rearrangement joins TRBV5-6 to TRBJ1-4; D perhaps matches TRBD1 (6 bases). Germline V lookup: CDR1 SGHDT, CDR2 YYEEEE. CDR3 length equals 17 residues. Trimming removed 1 base from V and 3 bases from J, with 16 bases in between. Here the CDR3 reads CASSLSGRGTPNEKLFF. CDR3 in DNA: TGTGCCAGCAGCTTGTCGGGCAGGGGTACCCCTAATGAAAAACTGTTTTTT.

The V gene is TRBV7-2, the J gene TRBJ1-5; the D is unclear. V lost 1 base, J lost 2 bases, and 12 bases lay in between. Germline CDR1 and CDR2: SGHTA and FQGNSA. CDR3 length: 16 amino acids. The CDR3 region has the DNA TGTGCCAGCAGCTTAGTCGGCGGGGTTGGCAATCAGCCCCAGCATTTT. Its translation: CASSLVGGVGNQPQHF.

This clone has only one observation. This chain joins TRBV5-6 and TRBJ2-2; D is undetermined. The germline V gene encodes CDR1 SGHDT and CDR2 YYEEEE. V was shortened by 0 bases and J by 4 bases, with 4 bases between the two germline ends. The CDR3 totals 13 residues. The DNA for the CDR3 is TGTGCCAGCAGCTTGGGATTCACCGGGGAGCTGTTTTTT. It specifies CASSLGFTGELFF.

The genes are TRBV7-3 and TRBJ1-2; TRBD1 is a possible D gene (5 bases). Germline loops: CDR1 SGHTA, CDR2 FQGTGA. The ends were cut back, 5 bases at V and 0 bases at J, with 10 bases in the middle. The CDR3 totals 14 residues. This chain's CDR3 is CASSHHRPNYGYTF. DNA of the CDR3: TGTGCCAGCAGCCATCACAGGCCTAACTATGGCTACACCTTC.

The genes are TRBV15 and TRBJ1-1; D perhaps matches TRBD1 (6 bases). This CDR3 is built from 13 residues. Trimming pared 5 bases from V and 5 bases from J, leaving 12 bases between. Looked up from germline, CDR1 is LNHNV and CDR2 is YYDKDF (reference sequence). The DNA of the CDR3 is TGTGCCACCAGCCGGGGGGCTGGGACTGAAGCTTTCTTT. Protein sequence: CATSRGAGTEAFF.

The chain combines TRBV18 with TRBJ2-7, with 7 nucleotides matching TRBD1. With V trimmed by 5 bases and J by 3 bases, 10 bases remained unmatched. There are 15 residues in the CDR3. Germline V gene sequence: CDR1 KGHSH, CDR2 LQKENI. This chain's CDR3 is CASSTGQAPLYEQYF. The CDR3 DNA reads as TGTGCCAGCTCAACCGGACAGGCCCCTCTCTACGAGCAGTACTTC.

This clone has a single count. This chain joins TRBV5-1 and TRBJ2-2; D is unresolved. CDR1 SGHRS and CDR2 YFSETQ come from the germline V gene. V lost 6 bases to trimming and J lost 4 bases, with 10 bases between them. This CDR3 is 13 amino acids long. DNA of the CDR3: TGCGCCAGCACAGCCCAGCCCACCGGGGAGCTGTTTTTT. The encoded protein is CASTAQPTGELFF.

This chain connects TRBV7-2 to TRBJ1-2; 10 nucleotides match TRBD1. The CDR3 runs to 16 residues. Trimming cost V 5 bases and J 4 bases; bases outside gene matches: 10. Germline assignment: CDR1 SGHTA and CDR2 FQGNSA. The CDR3 sequence: CASSHRQGAQGYGYTF. CDR3 nucleotides: TGTGCCAGCAGCCATCGACAGGGGGCGCAGGGCTATGGCTACACCTTC.